Here is one TCR beta chain with its context. Its antigen specificity is not known. At one of its ends the junction is not consistent with the germline gene, which may arise from a read error. Looking up the germline V gene yields CDR1 SGHDT and CDR2 YYEEEE. The CDR3 contains 14 residues, cysteine and phenylalanine counted. Only CDR3 DNA is held: 42 bases, read in frame from base 1. The record originates from a study of Ad26.COV2.S vaccination and SARS-CoV-2 variants (dated by TCRdb to the early 2020s). Regarding the research as a whole: Donors in the vaccine arm were drawn from COV1001, a multicentre, randomized, double-blind, placebo-controlled phase I-IIa trial testing Ad26.COV2.S in healthy adults. Ad26.COV2.S was given intramuscularly at 5x10^10 or 1x10^11 viral particles, as a single shot or as two shots 56 days apart. The specificity and breadth of SARS-CoV-2-reactive T cell receptors after Ad26.COV2.S vaccination were assessed by TCRbeta repertoire sequencing. A total of 32 samples were included in the TCR-sequenced set, comprising roughly 19 Ad26.COV2.S vaccine recipients, 5 placebo recipients and 8 SARS-CoV-2 convalescent individuals. Trial participants were randomized into five groups of five: low-dose or high-dose Ad26.COV2.S given once or twice, or placebo on both occasions. Blinding of investigators to trial group allocation was maintained during experiments and outcome assessment.

The full study reports these points: After vaccination, substantial breadth of spike-specific CD8+ and CD4+ T cell responses was reported. The study lacked the statistical power to compare responses across vaccine doses or regimens. The authors noted that total T cell responses may have been underestimated by the TCR breadth and depth analyses. Vaccine and placebo recipients had comparable non-spike TCR breadth, which fits with the vaccine containing only spike. Ad26.COV2.S recipients had higher spike-specific TCR breadth than placebo recipients (P = 0.0014).

The immunoSEQ Assay was used to sequence TCRbeta CDR3 regions. After extraction, genomic DNA underwent amplification by bias-controlled multiplex PCR, followed by high-throughput sequencing. The original pipeline was this. To quantify the absolute abundance of each unique TCRbeta CDR3 region, sequences were collapsed and filtered. Usable DNA was measured by amplifying reference genes present in all nucleated cells, and TCRbeta template counts were normalized to that usable DNA to estimate T cell fraction. Repertoire TCRs were annotated as SARS-CoV-2-specific when V gene, CDR3 amino acid sequence and J gene were exactly matched to a known reactive TCR set. The reference SARS-CoV-2 TCR set was obtained from MIRA and was filtered for enrichment in COVID-19-positive ImmuneCODE repertoires, whereby public or cross-reactive TCRs were removed. Drawing on the MIRA antigens, annotated TCRs were analysed further at the level of specific ORF or position within ORF. Breadth was defined as the number of annotated unique rearrangements divided by the total number of unique productive rearrangements, and depth was defined as the summed frequency of the annotated unique rearrangements. TCR breadth was compared between groups using two-sided Wilcoxon rank-sum tests. TCRdb carries this immuneACCESS record with in-frame sequences only. Its versions omit some clonotypes, under half of them owing to an unresolved V gene in the studies checked, with the rest unexplained. The V and J calls and the clone size are those of that table, but D and trimming were determined from the DNA. The table for this sample lists about 350,000 clones; approximately 86% of them were counted only once. The ten biggest clones cover around 11% of the sample.

The treatment or condition label, as the study defines it: around 19 received Ad26.COV2.S at low or high dose, single or two shots; 5 received placebo; per-sample allocation not given. Repertoires of vaccine and placebo recipients were sequenced from samples taken on day 63 after the first injection. Cohort 1b enrolled fewer than 30 adults aged 18-55 years at a single site in Boston, USA, between 29 July and 7 August 2020. Ad26.COV2.S was a replication-incompetent adenovirus type 26 vector that expressed a prefusion-stabilized SARS-CoV-2 spike protein derived from the original Wuhan strain. The sample in question was peripheral blood, obtained in a trial of Ad26.COV2.S vaccine versus placebo. The TCR sequence derives from a person between 18 and 65 years old who received the Ad26.COV2.S COVID-19 vaccine or a placebo. The chain was built from TRBV5-6 and TRBJ2-5, with 11 middle bases fitting TRBD2. The CDR3 loop reads CARSLAGGRETQYF. At the DNA level, the sequence is TGTGCCCGCAGCTTAGCGGGGGGGCGGGAGACCCAGTACTTC.